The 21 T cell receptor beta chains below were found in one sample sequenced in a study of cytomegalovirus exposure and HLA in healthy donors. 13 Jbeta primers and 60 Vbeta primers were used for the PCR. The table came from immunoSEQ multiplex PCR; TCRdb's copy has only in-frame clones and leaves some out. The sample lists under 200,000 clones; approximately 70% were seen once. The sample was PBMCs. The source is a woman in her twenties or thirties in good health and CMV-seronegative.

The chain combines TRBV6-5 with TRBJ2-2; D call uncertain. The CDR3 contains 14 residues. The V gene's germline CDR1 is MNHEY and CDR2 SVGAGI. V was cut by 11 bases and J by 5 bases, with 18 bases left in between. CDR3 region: CASKPGRRTGELFF. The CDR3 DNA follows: TGTGCCTCCAAACCTGGGCGCAGAACCGGGGAGCTGTTTTTT.

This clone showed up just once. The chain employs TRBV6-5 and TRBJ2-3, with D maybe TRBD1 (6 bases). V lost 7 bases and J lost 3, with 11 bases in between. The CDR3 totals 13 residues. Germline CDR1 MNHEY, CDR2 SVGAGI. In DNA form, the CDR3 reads TGTGCCAGCAAGCAAACAGGGACAGATACGCAGTATTTT. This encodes CASKQTGTDTQYF.

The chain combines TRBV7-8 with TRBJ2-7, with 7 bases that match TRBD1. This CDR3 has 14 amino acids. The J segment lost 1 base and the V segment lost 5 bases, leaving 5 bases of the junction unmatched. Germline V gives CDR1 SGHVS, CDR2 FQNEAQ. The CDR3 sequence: CASSVGTESYEQYF. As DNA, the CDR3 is TGTGCCAGCAGCGTGGGGACAGAATCCTACGAGCAGTACTTC.

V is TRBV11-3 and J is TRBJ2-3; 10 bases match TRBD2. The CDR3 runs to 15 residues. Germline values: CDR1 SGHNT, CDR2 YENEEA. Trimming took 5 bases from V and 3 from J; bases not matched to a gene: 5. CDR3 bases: TGTGCCAGCAGCCCTAGCGGGAGTAGGACAGATACGCAGTATTTT. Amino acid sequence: CASSPSGSRTDTQYF.

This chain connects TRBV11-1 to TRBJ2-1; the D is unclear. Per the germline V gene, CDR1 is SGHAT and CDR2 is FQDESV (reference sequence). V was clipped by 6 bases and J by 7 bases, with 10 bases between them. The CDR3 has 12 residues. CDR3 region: CASRSFRNEQFF. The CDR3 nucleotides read TGTGCCAGCAGGTCCTTTCGGAATGAGCAGTTCTTC.

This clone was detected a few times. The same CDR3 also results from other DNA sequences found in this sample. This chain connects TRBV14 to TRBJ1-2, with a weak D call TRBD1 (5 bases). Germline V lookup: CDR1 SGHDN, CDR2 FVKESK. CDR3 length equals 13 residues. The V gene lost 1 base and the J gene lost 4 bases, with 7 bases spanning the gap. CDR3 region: CASSQGQGYGYTF. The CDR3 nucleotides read TGTGCCAGCAGCCAAGGGCAGGGCTATGGCTACACCTTC.

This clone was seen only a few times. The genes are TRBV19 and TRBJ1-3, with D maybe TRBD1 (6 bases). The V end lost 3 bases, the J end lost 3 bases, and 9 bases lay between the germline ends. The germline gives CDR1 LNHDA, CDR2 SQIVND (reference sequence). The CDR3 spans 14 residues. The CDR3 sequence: CASSMQGSGNTIYF. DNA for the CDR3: TGTGCCAGTAGTATGCAGGGGAGTGGAAACACCATATATTTT.

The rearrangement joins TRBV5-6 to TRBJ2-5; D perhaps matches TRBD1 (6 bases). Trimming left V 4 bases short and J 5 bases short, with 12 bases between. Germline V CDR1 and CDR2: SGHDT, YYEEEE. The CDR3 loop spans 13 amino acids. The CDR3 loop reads CASSKDRRETQYF. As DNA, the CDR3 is TGTGCCAGCAGCAAGGACAGACGCGAGACCCAGTACTTC.

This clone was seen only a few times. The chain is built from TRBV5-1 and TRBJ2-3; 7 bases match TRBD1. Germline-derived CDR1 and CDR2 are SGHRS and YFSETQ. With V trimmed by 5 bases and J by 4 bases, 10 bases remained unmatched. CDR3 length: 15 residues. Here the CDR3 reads CASSFRQGVPDTQYF. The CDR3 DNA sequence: TGCGCCAGCAGTTTCCGACAGGGAGTACCAGATACGCAGTATTTT.

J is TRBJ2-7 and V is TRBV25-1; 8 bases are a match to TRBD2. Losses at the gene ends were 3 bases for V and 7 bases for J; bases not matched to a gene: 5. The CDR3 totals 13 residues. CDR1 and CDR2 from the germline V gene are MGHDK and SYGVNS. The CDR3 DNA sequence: TGTGCCAGCAGTGACTCGGGACTAGGGGAGCAGTACTTC. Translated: CASSDSGLGEQYF.

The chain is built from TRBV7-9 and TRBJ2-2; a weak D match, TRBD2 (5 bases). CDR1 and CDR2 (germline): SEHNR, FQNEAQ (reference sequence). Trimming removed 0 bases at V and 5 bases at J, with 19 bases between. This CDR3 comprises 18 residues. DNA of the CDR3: TGTGCCAGCAGCTTAGCCGATGAGGGAAAGGGAATGACCGGGGAGCTGTTTTTT. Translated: CASSLADEGKGMTGELFF.

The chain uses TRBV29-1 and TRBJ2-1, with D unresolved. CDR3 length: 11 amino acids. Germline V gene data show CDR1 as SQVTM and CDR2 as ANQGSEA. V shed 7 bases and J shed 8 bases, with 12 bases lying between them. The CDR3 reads CSASNVHEQFF. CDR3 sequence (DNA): TGCAGCGCATCTAACGTGCATGAGCAGTTCTTC.

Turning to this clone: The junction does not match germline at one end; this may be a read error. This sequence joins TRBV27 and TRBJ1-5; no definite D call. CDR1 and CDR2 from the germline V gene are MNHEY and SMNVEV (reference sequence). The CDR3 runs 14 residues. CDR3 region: CASSLRESSQPQHF. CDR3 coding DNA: TGTGCCAGCAGTTTAAGGGAGAGCAGTCAGCCCCAGCATTTT.

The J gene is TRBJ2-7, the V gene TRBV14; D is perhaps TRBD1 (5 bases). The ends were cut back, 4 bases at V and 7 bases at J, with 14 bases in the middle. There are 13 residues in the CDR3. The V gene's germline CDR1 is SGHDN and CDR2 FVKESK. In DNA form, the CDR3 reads TGTGCCAGCAGCCTCTTACCAGGGTATGAGCAGTACTTC. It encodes CASSLLPGYEQYF.

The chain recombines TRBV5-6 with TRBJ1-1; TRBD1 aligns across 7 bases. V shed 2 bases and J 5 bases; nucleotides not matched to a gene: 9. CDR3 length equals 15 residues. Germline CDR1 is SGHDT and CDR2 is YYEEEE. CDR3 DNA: TGTGCCAGCAGCTTAGGTCTTACAGGGGATACTGAAGCTTTCTTT. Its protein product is CASSLGLTGDTEAFF.

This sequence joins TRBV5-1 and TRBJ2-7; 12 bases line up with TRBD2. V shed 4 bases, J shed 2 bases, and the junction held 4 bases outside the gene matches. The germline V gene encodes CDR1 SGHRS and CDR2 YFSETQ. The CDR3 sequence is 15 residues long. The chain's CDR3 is CASSQTSGGTYEQYF. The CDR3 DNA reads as TGCGCCAGCAGCCAAACTAGCGGGGGGACCTACGAGCAGTACTTC.

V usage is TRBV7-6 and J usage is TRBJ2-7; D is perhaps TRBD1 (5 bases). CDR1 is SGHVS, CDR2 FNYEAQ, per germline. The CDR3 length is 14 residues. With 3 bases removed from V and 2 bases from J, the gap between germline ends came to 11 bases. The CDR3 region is CASSFYGQTYEQYF. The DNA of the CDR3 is TGTGCCAGCAGCTTCTACGGACAAACCTACGAGCAGTACTTC. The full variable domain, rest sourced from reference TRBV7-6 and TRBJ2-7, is GAGVSQSPRYKVTKRGQDVALRCDPISGHVSLYWYRQALGQGPEFLTYFNYEAQQDKSGLPNDRFSAERPEGSISTLTIQRTEQRDSAMYRCASSFYGQTYEQYFGPGTRLTVT.

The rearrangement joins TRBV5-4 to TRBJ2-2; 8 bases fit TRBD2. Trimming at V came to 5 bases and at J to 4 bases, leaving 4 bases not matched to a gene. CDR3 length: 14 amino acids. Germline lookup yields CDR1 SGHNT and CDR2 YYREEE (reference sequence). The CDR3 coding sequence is TGTGCCAGCAGACGACTAGCGAGCACCGGGGAGCTGTTTTTT. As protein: CASRRLASTGELFF.

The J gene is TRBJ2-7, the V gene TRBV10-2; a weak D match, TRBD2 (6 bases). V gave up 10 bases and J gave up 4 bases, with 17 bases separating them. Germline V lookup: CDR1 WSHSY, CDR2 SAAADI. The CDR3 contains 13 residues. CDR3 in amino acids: CATQAGPPYEQYF. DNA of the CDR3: TGCGCCACCCAAGCGGGCCCGCCTTACGAGCAGTACTTC.

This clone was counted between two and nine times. In nucleotides, the CDR3 is TGTGCCAGCAGCGTAGTGGCCATACGTGGAGATACGCAGTATTTT. It translates to CASSVVAIRGDTQYF. V usage is TRBV9 and J usage is TRBJ2-3; D gene uncertain. V was cut by 0 bases and J by 5 bases, with 13 bases left in between. Germline values: CDR1 SGDLS, CDR2 YYNGEE. The length of the CDR3 is 15 residues.

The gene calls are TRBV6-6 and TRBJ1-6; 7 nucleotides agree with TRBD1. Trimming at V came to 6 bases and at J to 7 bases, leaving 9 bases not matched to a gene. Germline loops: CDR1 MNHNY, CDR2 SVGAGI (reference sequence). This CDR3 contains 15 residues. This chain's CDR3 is CASRLAGQENSPLHF. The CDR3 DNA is TGTGCCAGCAGGCTCGCCGGACAGGAAAATTCACCCCTCCACTTT.